Reported below is one TCR beta chain. The sample carries other DNA sequences with the same CDR3. The data are from a study of control samples from healthy donors and cancer patients. Generated by immunoSEQ multiplex PCR, the TCRdb table keeps only in-frame clones and is missing some. The table records roughly 120,000 clones, about 94% of them present only once. The V end was cut by 2 bases, the J end by 2 bases, with 7 bases between. The CDR3 has 13 amino acids. Germline assignment: CDR1 SGHRS and CDR2 YFSETQ. The sequencing sample was made of blood. This TCR was sampled from a man aged 25 to 40 in good health. This chain joins TRBV5-1 and TRBJ2-5, with D maybe TRBD2 (6 bases). The CDR3: CASSFGGQETQYF. The CDR3 DNA follows: TGCGCCAGCAGCTTTGGGGGGCAAGAGACCCAGTACTTC.